This TCR beta chain appears in the sequencing data of a study of human CD8 memory T cell subsets. TCR beta libraries were made by UMI-labeled 5' RACE. TCRdb reprocessed the 5' RACE reads; each CDR3 protein has one entry and no DNA is given. Its listing shows roughly 9,800 distinct CDR3 sequences. Findings of the study overall: Beta chains of the T cell receptor were the only chains the study sequenced.

The CDR3 has 14 residues. Germline loops: CDR1 DFQATT, CDR2 SNEGSKA (reference sequence). Memory CD8+ T cells of the stem-like type (TSTEM) were CCR7+ PD-1- TIGIT-. This clonotype ranks as medium-sized (0.01 to 0.1%) in terms of frequency. Its antigen remains unidentified. The rearrangement joins TRBV20-1 to TRBJ1-1; without DNA, the TCRdb call of TRBD1 cannot be checked. The source of this sequence is a human donor in good health. The sample taken for sequencing was CD8+ stem-like memory T cells (TSCM and TCM) sorted from PBMCs. Indicated subset: stem-like memory CD8 T cells (TSTEM), CCR7+ PD-1- TIGIT-. The CDR3 sequence is CSASSWEGATEAFF.